This T cell receptor (beta chain) stems from a study of blood T cell repertoires in COVID-19. Study-level background: Sample material is recorded as cDNA or gDNA derived from T cells, B-cell-depleted T cells, or PBMCs.

Original processing methods: Scientists estimated how many nucleated cells there were by amplifying reference gene primers. TCRdb keeps only in-frame clones here, not all; method: immunoSEQ multiplex PCR. V and J calls and clone size are given by that table; D and trimming were obtained from the DNA. The sample holds some 130,000 clones; around four fifths are singletons and the top ten take roughly 11%. Trimming removed 4 bases at V and 7 bases at J, with 15 bases between. This CDR3 spans 13 amino acids. Germline CDR1 and CDR2: SGDLS and YYNGEE. This chain links TRBV9 with TRBJ2-7; TRBD2 might be the D (6 bases). The receptor was derived from a man between 60 and 75 years old who had recovered from COVID-19. The sequenced sample consisted of peripheral blood. The CDR3 loop is CASSPAGSGEQYF. The DNA of the CDR3 is TGTGCCAGCAGCCCGGCGGGGAGCGGGGAGCAGTACTTC.